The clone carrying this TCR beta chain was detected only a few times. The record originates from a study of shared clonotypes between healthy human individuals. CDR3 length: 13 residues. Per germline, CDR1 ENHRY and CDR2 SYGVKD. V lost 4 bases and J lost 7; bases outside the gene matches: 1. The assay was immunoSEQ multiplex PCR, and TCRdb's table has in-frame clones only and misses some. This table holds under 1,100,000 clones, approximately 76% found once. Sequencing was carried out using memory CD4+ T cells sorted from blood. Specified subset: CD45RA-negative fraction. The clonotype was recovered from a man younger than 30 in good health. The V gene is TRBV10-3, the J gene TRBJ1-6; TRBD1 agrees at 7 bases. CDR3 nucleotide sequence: TGTGCCATCAGTGTGGACAGGAATTCACCCCTCCACTTT. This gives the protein CAISVDRNSPLHF.